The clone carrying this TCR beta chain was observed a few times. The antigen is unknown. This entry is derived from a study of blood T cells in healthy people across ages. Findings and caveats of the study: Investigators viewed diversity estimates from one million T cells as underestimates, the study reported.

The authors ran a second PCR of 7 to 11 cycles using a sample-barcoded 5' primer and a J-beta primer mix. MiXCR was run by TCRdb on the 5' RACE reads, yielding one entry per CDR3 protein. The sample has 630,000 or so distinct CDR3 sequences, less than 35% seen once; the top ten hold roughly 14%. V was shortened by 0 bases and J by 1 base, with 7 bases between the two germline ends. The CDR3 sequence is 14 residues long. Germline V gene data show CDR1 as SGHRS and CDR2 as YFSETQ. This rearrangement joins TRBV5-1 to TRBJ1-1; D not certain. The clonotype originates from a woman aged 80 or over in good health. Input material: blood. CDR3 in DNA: TGCGCCAGCAGCTTGGTGGTCCCGAACACTGAAGCTTTCTTT. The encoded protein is CASSLVVPNTEAFF.